These T cell receptor beta chains were read from a single sample in a study of blood T cells in healthy people across ages. MiXCR was run by TCRdb on the 5' RACE reads, yielding one entry per CDR3 protein. The repertoire holds around 1,800,000 distinct CDR3 sequences, with about 39% as singletons. The source material was blood. Every receptor here comes from a human donor in good health. Both conserved end residues are trimmed from each CDR3.

V gene	CDR3 protein
TRBV7-8	ASSLLTGVGEKLF
TRBV9	ASSPSYSGDTEAF
TRBV6-6	ASGDSTFDYEQY
TRBV5-1	ASSFNRGNDYGYT
TRBV20-1	SARDSVRGIGATEAF
TRBV28	ASSLRLAGDYNEQF
TRBV7-8	ACSLTGQGEKLF
TRBV5-1	ASSLSTGSYNEQF
TRBV5-6	ASSWGGQNTEAF
TRBV2	ASSEEGGEGYEQY